This T cell receptor beta chain comes out of a study of blood T cell repertoires in COVID-19. Whole-study context: Italy, Spain and the United States were the sources of the convalescent and acute COVID-19 samples.

Followed longitudinally, the Seattle patients had been enrolled during active infection. Measured with immunoSEQ multiplex PCR; TCRdb has only the in-frame clones, and not every one. Among 170,000 or so clones listed, approximately 87% were seen once. Trimming left V 0 bases short and J 8 bases short, with 14 bases between. This CDR3 comprises 15 residues. Per the germline V gene, CDR1 is SGDLS and CDR2 is YYNGEE. The TCR was taken from a woman aged 70-85 years with COVID-19, enrolled during active disease. V gene TRBV9 combines with J gene TRBJ1-4; D is undetermined. Sequencing was performed on peripheral blood. The CDR3 region has the DNA TGTGCCAGCAGCGTAGGAGGTACCGGGAGGGAAAAACTGTTTTTT. Protein product: CASSVGGTGREKLFF.